The 29 T cell receptor beta chains listed next were all sequenced from one sample in a study of regulatory T cells in long-lasting Graves disease. Building the TCR beta libraries relied on iRepertoire HTBI primers, and CDR3 regions underwent Arm-PCR. TCRdb reprocessed the multiplex PCR reads via MiXCR and lists one record per CDR3 protein. The table records a few hundred thousand distinct CDR3 sequences, 10% to 15% of them present only once. Time point indicated: newly diagnosed GD, antithyroid drugs for less than 3 months. PBMC RNA was the source of the TCR library. The data were also submitted as part of a second study, on T cells in Graves' hyperthyroidism and ophthalmopathy.

Sequencing was performed on peripheral blood mononuclear cells (PBMCs), taken at new diagnosis, from a patient treated with antithyroid drugs. The receptors were gathered from a woman aged 18-30 years with Graves disease.

This clonotype was counted many times. The chain carries TRBV7-9 and TRBJ1-1; 8 nucleotides align to TRBD1. V was clipped by 5 bases and J by 1 base; unmatched bases: 12. CDR1 and CDR2 (germline): SEHNR, FQNEAQ (reference sequence). This CDR3 comprises 17 residues. The CDR3 DNA follows: TGTGCCAGCAGCCGTACAGGGGGTGGTGGTTGGAACACTGAAGCTTTCTTT. It codes for CASSRTGGGGWNTEAFF.

This clonotype occurred a few times. This sequence joins TRBV4-1 and TRBJ1-2, with 7 bases identical to TRBD1. V lost 1 base and J lost 4; bases outside the gene matches: 6. From germline, CDR1 is MGHRA and CDR2 YSYEKL. The CDR3 spans 15 residues. The DNA of the CDR3 is TGCGCCAGCAGCCAAGTTCCAGGGGGAGCCTATGGCTACACCTTC. Its translation: CASSQVPGGAYGYTF.

Comments on this clonotype: This may stem from a read error, because a much larger clone lies one nucleotide away. V is TRBV6-1 and J is TRBJ1-1, with D maybe TRBD1 (5 bases). Deletions cut 6 bases from V and 0 bases from J, with 23 bases between. CDR3 size: 18 residues. Per germline, CDR1 MNHNS and CDR2 SASEGT. The CDR3 loop is CASSYSLGASALNTEAFF. For the CDR3, the DNA is TGTGCCAGCAGCTACTCCCTCGGGGCGTCGGCCCTGAACACTGAAGCTTTCTTT.

This clonotype was detected ten times or more. CDR3 nucleotide sequence: TGTGCCAGCAGTGGAGGCAATTTGGCCTTTGGAGAGACCCAGTACTTC. It encodes CASSGGNLAFGETQYF. V is TRBV7-9 and J is TRBJ2-5, with D possibly matching TRBD2 (5 bases). Germline V gives CDR1 SEHNR, CDR2 FQNEAQ (reference sequence). With 6 bases removed from V and 4 bases from J, the gap between germline ends came to 21 bases. The CDR3 length is 16 residues. Looking up the rest from reference TRBV7-9 and TRBJ2-5 gives the full variable domain: DTGVSQNPRHKITKRGQNVTFRCDPISEHNRLYWYRQTLGQGPEFLTYFQNEAQLEKSRLLSDRFSAERPKGSFSTLEIQRTEQGDSAMYLCASSGGNLAFGETQYFGPGTRLLVL.

Many counts were recorded for this clonotype. The chain combines TRBV7-8 with TRBJ2-7, with D maybe TRBD1 (6 bases). The CDR3 totals 13 residues. Germline assignment: CDR1 SGHVS and CDR2 FQNEAQ. Trimming removed 5 bases at V and 3 bases at J, with 11 bases between. CDR3 region: CASSQGNFYEQYF. The CDR3 DNA reads TGTGCCAGCAGCCAGGGGAACTTCTACGAGCAGTACTTC.

This clonotype was observed many times. This chain connects TRBV6-2 or TRBV6-3 to TRBJ1-2; tentatively, D is TRBD1 (5 bases). The CDR3 loop spans 14 amino acids. The germline V gene has CDR1 MNHEY and CDR2 SVGEGT. V lost 8 bases, J lost 3 bases, and 16 bases lay in between. The CDR3 bases are TGTGCCAGCTCCGGGACTCTACAGGACTATGGCTACACCTTC. Protein: CASSGTLQDYGYTF.

This clonotype was seen ten or more times. This rearrangement joins TRBV7-8 to TRBJ2-3, with D unresolved. This CDR3 has 14 amino acids. Germline CDR1 reads SGHVS; CDR2 reads FQNEAQ. V lost 2 bases to trimming and J lost 2 bases, with 8 bases between them. CDR3 in amino acids: CASSLHTATDTQYF. CDR3 in DNA: TGTGCCAGCAGCTTACATACGGCCACAGATACGCAGTATTTT.

The V call is TRBV2, the J call TRBJ2-7; D gene ambiguous. The CDR3 loop spans 12 amino acids. CDR1 SNHLY and CDR2 FYNNEI come from the germline V gene. Trimming took off 8 bases at V and 2 bases at J, with 10 bases between the two ends. In DNA form, the CDR3 reads TGTGCCAGCTCTAAAAATGCCTACGAGCAGTACTTC. This translates into CASSKNAYEQYF.

This chain joins TRBV7-3 and TRBJ2-1, with 9 bases lining up with TRBD2. The V gene end was trimmed by 6 bases and the J gene end by 2 bases; junction bases not matched to a gene: 5. The V gene's germline CDR1 is SGHTA and CDR2 FQGTGA. The CDR3 is 15 residues long. The CDR3 sequence: CASSISSGAYNEQFF. CDR3 coding DNA: TGTGCCAGCAGTATCTCTAGCGGGGCCTACAATGAGCAGTTCTTC.

The chain joins TRBV7-2 to TRBJ2-7; TRBD1 agrees at 7 bases. Trimming took 5 bases from V and 6 from J; bases not matched to a gene: 7. This CDR3 spans 13 amino acids. Germline CDR1 and CDR2: SGHTA and FQGNSA. This CDR3 is CASSPMYRGEQYV. As DNA, the CDR3 is TGTGCCAGCAGCCCAATGTACAGGGGCGAGCAGTACGTC.

The chain is built from TRBV7-2 and TRBJ1-1; unclear D gene. Germline V lookup: CDR1 SGHTA, CDR2 FQGNSA. There are 14 residues in the CDR3. Trimming left V 8 bases short and J 1 base short, with 14 bases between. CDR3 coding DNA: TGTGCCAGCCGGTCCTTTTTGAGGAACACTGAAGCTTTCTTT. This translates into CASRSFLRNTEAFF.

The chain couples TRBV20-1 to TRBJ2-7; 10 bases agree with TRBD2. Per the germline V gene, CDR1 is DFQATT and CDR2 is SNEGSKA (reference sequence). The CDR3 is 14 amino acids. J was trimmed by 5 bases and V by 1 base; bases with no gene match: 5. The CDR3 loop is CSARGTSGHDEQYF. CDR3 nucleotide sequence: TGCAGTGCTAGAGGGACTAGCGGACATGACGAGCAGTACTTC.

This clonotype was seen ten or more times. This sequence joins TRBV2 and TRBJ2-1; TRBD1 agrees at 7 bases. The trim removed 3 bases at V and 4 bases at J, leaving 12 bases unmatched. The germline V gene has CDR1 SNHLY and CDR2 FYNNEI. The CDR3 has 17 amino acids. The CDR3 DNA is TGTGCCAGCAGTGAGTCTCAACAGGGGCACGAATACAATGAGCAGTTCTTC. This codes for CASSESQQGHEYNEQFF.

This clonotype came up many times. V is TRBV20-1 and J is TRBJ2-5, with no clear D. With 5 bases removed from V and 3 bases from J, the gap between germline ends came to 10 bases. The CDR3 contains 12 residues. The germline gives CDR1 DFQATT, CDR2 SNEGSKA (reference sequence). CDR3 loop: CSAAGAEETQYF. In DNA form, the CDR3 reads TGCAGTGCTGCAGGTGCTGAAGAGACCCAGTACTTC.

This clonotype was observed at least ten times. V and J are TRBV2 and TRBJ1-2; tentatively, D is TRBD1 (6 bases). The CDR3 extends over 12 amino acids. Germline V gives CDR1 SNHLY, CDR2 FYNNEI. V lost 11 bases, J lost 9 bases, and 19 bases lay in between. CDR3 amino acids: CAPRGHAESYTF. CDR3 DNA: TGTGCCCCAAGGGGACACGCAGAGAGCTACACCTTC. Together with reference TRBV2 and TRBJ1-2, the CDR3 gives the full variable domain: EPEVTQTPSHQVTQMGQEVILRCVPISNHLYFYWYRQILGQKVEFLVSFYNNEISEKSEIFDDQFSVERPDGSNFTLKIRSTKLEDSAMYFCAPRGHAESYTFGSGTRLTVV.

This rearrangement joins TRBV9 to TRBJ1-2; TRBD1 aligns across 8 bases. The CDR3 runs to 14 residues. From germline, CDR1 is SGDLS and CDR2 YYNGEE. Trimming cost V 3 bases and J 8 bases; bases outside gene matches: 9. Here the CDR3 reads CASSADRGRLGYTF. The CDR3 DNA sequence: TGTGCCAGCAGCGCCGACAGGGGACGTCTCGGCTACACCTTC.

This clonotype came up many times. This sequence joins TRBV7-9 and TRBJ1-5; unclear D gene. Germline V gives CDR1 SEHNR, CDR2 FQNEAQ (reference sequence). The CDR3 spans 12 residues. V shed 5 bases and J shed 6 bases, with 8 bases lying between them. The CDR3 bases are TGTGCCAGCAGCAGATGGAGTCAGCCCCAGCATTTT. Translation: CASSRWSQPQHF.

A single count supports this clonotype. J is TRBJ2-5 and V is TRBV7-2; 11 bases are shared with TRBD2. The CDR3 consists of 18 residues. V shed 5 bases and J 5 bases; nucleotides not matched to a gene: 16. Germline V gives CDR1 SGHTA, CDR2 FQGNSA. The chain's CDR3 is CASSQVYISGGAEETQYF. CDR3 nucleotide sequence: TGTGCCAGCAGCCAAGTTTATATTAGCGGGGGGGCTGAGGAGACCCAGTACTTC.

As to this clonotype: A clone one base away is much larger, so this may be a read error. The rearrangement uses TRBV2 and TRBJ1-1; D is perhaps TRBD1 (6 bases). V lost 3 bases to trimming and J lost 8 bases, with 10 bases between them. Germline CDR1 and CDR2: SNHLY and FYNNEI. The CDR3 covers 12 residues. CDR3: CASSDGGPEAFF. The CDR3 DNA follows: TGTGCCAGCAGTGATGGGGGGCCGGAAGCTTTCTTT.

This clonotype was counted many times. The J gene is TRBJ2-2, the V gene TRBV19, with a tentative D call TRBD1 (5 bases). Germline CDR1 reads LNHDA; CDR2 reads SQIVND (reference sequence). CDR3 length equals 17 residues. V lost 3 bases to trimming and J lost 1 base, with 15 bases between them. CDR3 in DNA: TGTGCCAGTAGTATTGACAGTGCCCCTCTGAACACCGGGGAGCTGTTTTTT. As protein: CASSIDSAPLNTGELFF.

This clonotype was picked up many times. The chain joins TRBV6-2 or TRBV6-3 to TRBJ1-5; unclear D gene. This CDR3 region has 13 residues. Germline CDR1 MNHEY, CDR2 SVGEGT. V was clipped by 2 bases and J by 10 bases, with 12 bases between them. The CDR3: CASSYPGTFPQHF. DNA of the CDR3: TGTGCCAGCAGTTACCCGGGCACTTTCCCCCAGCATTTT.

As for this clonotype: This sequence may be a read error, since a much larger clone differs from it by one base. The V call is TRBV27, the J call TRBJ1-6; possible D gene TRBD1, 5 bases. This CDR3 has 14 amino acids. The V gene lost 8 bases and the J gene lost 9 bases, with 17 bases spanning the gap. Looked up from germline, CDR1 is MNHEY and CDR2 is SMNVEV (reference sequence). CDR3 in amino acids: CASSLGGWSSPLHF. The CDR3 nucleotides read TGTGCCAGCTCCCTGGGGGGTTGGAGTTCACCCCTCCACTTT.

V and J are TRBV11-2 and TRBJ2-7; weak D call: TRBD2 (6 bases). Germline CDR1 reads SGHAT; CDR2 reads FQNNGV. CDR3 size: 13 residues. The V end was cut by 2 bases, the J end by 4 bases, with 9 bases between. CDR3 protein: CASSLPGAYEQYF. The CDR3 nucleotides are TGTGCCAGCAGCTTACCGGGAGCGTACGAGCAGTACTTC. Combining the CDR3 with reference TRBV11-2 and TRBJ2-7 gives the whole variable domain EAGVAQSPRYKIIEKRQSVAFWCNPISGHATLYWYQQILGQGPKLLIQFQNNGVVDDSQLPKDRFSAERLKGVDSTLKIQPAKLEDSAVYLCASSLPGAYEQYFGPGTRLTVT.

Many counts were recorded for this clonotype. The V and J genes are TRBV7-9 and TRBJ2-5; D tentatively fits TRBD1 or TRBD2 (6 bases each). The CDR3 loop spans 17 amino acids. V was cut by 7 bases and J by 5 bases, with 26 bases left in between. Germline V lookup: CDR1 SEHNR, CDR2 FQNEAQ (reference sequence). The CDR3 here is CASTPSGRTQGLETQYF. DNA for the CDR3: TGTGCCAGCACCCCATCGGGGAGGACACAGGGTTTGGAGACCCAGTACTTC.

This clonotype was observed at least ten times. The CDR3 here is CASIRDRNTEAFF. CDR3 coding DNA: TGTGCCAGCATCCGGGACAGGAACACTGAAGCTTTCTTT. The chain is built from TRBV6-2 or TRBV6-3 and TRBJ1-1, with 7 nucleotides matching TRBD1. Germline-derived CDR1 and CDR2 are MNHEY and SVGEGT. CDR3 length: 13 residues. Trimming cost V 7 bases and J 1 base; bases outside gene matches: 3.

This clonotype was picked up many times. The rearrangement joins TRBV19 to TRBJ1-1, with D possibly matching TRBD1 (6 bases). The ends were cut back, 9 bases at V and 3 bases at J, with 14 bases in the middle. Germline V gives CDR1 LNHDA, CDR2 SQIVND (reference sequence). The CDR3 has 13 residues. CDR3 DNA: TGTGCCAGCTGGACAGAGGACTACACTGAAGCTTTCTTT. Protein: CASWTEDYTEAFF.

This clonotype has ten or more counts. The V gene is TRBV6-1, the J gene TRBJ1-2; D unresolved. Trimming left V 7 bases short and J 8 bases short, with 11 bases between. From germline, CDR1 is MNHNS and CDR2 SASEGT. This CDR3 region has 11 residues. In DNA, the CDR3 is TGTGCCAGCACCGACGCCGTAGGCTACACCTTC. This sequence encodes CASTDAVGYTF.

The chain has TRBV4-1 and TRBJ2-2, with D perhaps matching TRBD2 (6 bases). V was shortened by 2 bases and J by 4 bases, with 11 bases between the two germline ends. CDR1 and CDR2 (germline): MGHRA, YSYEKL. This CDR3 has 15 residues. This chain's CDR3 is CASSQLVLATGELFF. The CDR3 bases are TGCGCCAGCAGCCAATTAGTACTAGCCACCGGGGAGCTGTTTTTT.

This clonotype was observed many times. The V gene is TRBV28, the J gene TRBJ2-4, with D possibly being TRBD2 (5 bases). V gave up 5 bases and J gave up 8 bases, with 16 bases separating them. The CDR3 is made up of 14 amino acids. Germline values: CDR1 MDHEN, CDR2 SYDVKM. The CDR3 DNA reads TGTGCCAGCAGTCTCCCGGGATGGGCGGACATTCAGTACTTC. Protein: CASSLPGWADIQYF.